The 9 T cell receptor beta chains listed next were all sequenced from one sample in a study of patients and donors after allogeneic stem cell transplantation. TCRdb re-analysed the RT-PCR reads in MiXCR, keeping a single row per CDR3 protein. The table records around 200,000 distinct CDR3 sequences, 38% of them present only once. The sequencing input was blood, either unsorted or a sorted T cell fraction (not recorded which). These receptors all stem from a human donor who was either an allogeneic HSCT recipient or a stem cell or donor lymphocyte infusion donor (not recorded which). It is not recorded whose cells these are; they may come from a transplant donor.

This clonotype was observed a handful of times. The chain is built from TRBV7-9 and TRBJ1-1; TRBD1 matches at 10 bases. The CDR3 is 14 amino acids. Germline loops: CDR1 SEHNR, CDR2 FQNEAQ (reference sequence). V shed 5 bases and J 3 bases; nucleotides not matched to a gene: 3. In nucleotides, the CDR3 is TGTGCCAGCAGCCGGGACAGGGGACACACTGAAGCTTTCTTT. Translated: CASSRDRGHTEAFF.

The sample holds one count of this clonotype. The J gene is TRBJ2-7, the V gene TRBV29-1; the D call may be TRBD1 or TRBD2 (5 bases each). V gave up 1 base and J gave up 2 bases, with 9 bases separating them. CDR1 is SQVTM, CDR2 ANQGSEA, per germline. The CDR3 length is 13 residues. The CDR3 DNA sequence: TGCAGCGTTGAAGGGGGGATTACCTACGAGCAGTACTTC. Residues: CSVEGGITYEQYF.

The rearrangement joins TRBV7-2 to TRBJ1-2; D unresolved. CDR1 and CDR2 (germline): SGHTA, FQGNSA. The V end was cut by 5 bases, the J end by 3 bases, with 16 bases between. This CDR3 region has 15 residues. CDR3 sequence (DNA): TGTGCCAGCAGCCCGGACCGCGTCCTCTACTATGGCTACACCTTC. Its protein is CASSPDRVLYYGYTF.

The chain joins TRBV25-1 to TRBJ1-4; D is undetermined. Germline CDR1 reads MGHDK; CDR2 reads SYGVNS. CDR3 size: 12 residues. V was shortened by 5 bases and J by 10 bases, with 11 bases between the two germline ends. The CDR3 DNA follows: TGTGCCAGCAGTATCTCCGCGGGAAAACTGTTTTTT. Translating gives CASSISAGKLFF.

This clonotype was observed a handful of times. This chain links TRBV18 with TRBJ1-6; maybe TRBD1 (5 bases). Germline assignment: CDR1 KGHSH and CDR2 LQKENI. V was trimmed by 2 bases and J by 8 bases, leaving 13 bases between them. The CDR3 sequence is 15 residues long. CDR3 coding DNA: TGTGCCAGCTCACCAGTCCCGGGACCGGATTCACCCCTCCACTTT. Encoded protein: CASSPVPGPDSPLHF.

This chain connects TRBV4-3 to TRBJ1-1; D gene ambiguous. Germline lookup yields CDR1 LGHNA and CDR2 YSLEER. Trimming cost V 0 bases and J 0 bases, with 11 bases left between them. This CDR3 comprises 16 residues. CDR3 bases: TGCGCCAGCAGCCAAGACCTGTCAGAAATGAACACTGAAGCTTTCTTT. This translates into CASSQDLSEMNTEAFF.

The V call is TRBV11-1, the J call TRBJ2-7; the D gene is possibly TRBD1 (6 bases). The CDR3 extends over 12 amino acids. Germline assignment: CDR1 SGHAT and CDR2 FQDESV (reference sequence). V lost 4 bases to trimming and J lost 4 bases, with 8 bases between them. DNA of the CDR3: TGTGCCAGCAGCTCGGACAGATACGAGCAGTACTTC. This codes for CASSSDRYEQYF.

The chain is built from TRBV5-1 and TRBJ1-1; the D gene is possibly TRBD1 (5 bases). CDR3 size: 15 residues. V dropped 4 bases and J dropped 3 bases, with 16 bases sitting between them. Germline CDR1 SGHRS, CDR2 YFSETQ. CDR3 in amino acids: CASSLGGARDTEAFF. CDR3 in DNA: TGCGCCAGCAGCCTAGGCGGGGCCCGAGACACTGAAGCTTTCTTT.

The V and J genes are TRBV7-8 and TRBJ1-2; D remains ambiguous. Between the trimmed V and J ends, which lost 2 bases and 4 bases, there was a span of 23 bases. Germline V gene lookup returns CDR1 SGHVS and CDR2 FQNEAQ. The CDR3 runs to 18 residues. CDR3 in DNA: TGTGCCAGCAGCTTATCGCCGACGACGACCCCACCTAGCTATGGCTACACCTTC. Its protein is CASSLSPTTTPPSYGYTF.